These 32 T cell receptor beta chains were all obtained from the same sample, sequenced in a study of blood T cells in healthy people across ages. Sample-barcoded 5' priming and a J-beta primer mix drove a second PCR of roughly 7 to 11 cycles. A single record per CDR3 protein comes from TCRdb applying MiXCR to the 5' RACE reads. The table has roughly 900,000 distinct CDR3 sequences, roughly 52% seen once; the top ten hold roughly 12%. Specimen: blood. These receptors were taken from a man between 25 and 39 years old in good health.

J is TRBJ1-2 and V is TRBV29-1; 8 positions match TRBD1. Germline V gene lookup returns CDR1 SQVTM and CDR2 ANQGSEA. The CDR3 is 14 amino acids. V was clipped by 4 bases and J by 1 base; unmatched bases: 5. The CDR3 loop reads CSVVRTGFNYGYTF. The CDR3 nucleotides are TGCAGCGTTGTAAGGACAGGGTTTAACTATGGCTACACCTTC.

A few counts support this clonotype. This chain connects TRBV9 to TRBJ2-7; 10 bases are a match to TRBD2. The CDR3 spans 15 residues. The ends lost 3 bases at V and 2 bases at J; junction bases unmatched: 5. Looked up from germline, CDR1 is SGDLS and CDR2 is YYNGEE. This CDR3 is CASSASGTSAYEQYF. In nucleotides, the CDR3 is TGTGCCAGCAGCGCATCCGGGACTAGCGCCTACGAGCAGTACTTC.

This clonotype was seen a handful of times. V usage is TRBV4-1 and J usage is TRBJ1-2; the D gene is possibly TRBD1 (6 bases). V was trimmed by 0 bases and J by 5 bases, leaving 10 bases between them. The germline V gene encodes CDR1 MGHRA and CDR2 YSYEKL. The CDR3 loop spans 14 amino acids. CDR3 protein: CASSQEQGSYGYTF. DNA of the CDR3: TGCGCCAGCAGCCAAGAACAGGGAAGTTATGGCTACACCTTC.

The chain employs TRBV3-1 and TRBJ1-2; no definite D call. V lost 0 bases, J lost 8 bases, and 13 bases lay in between. Germline CDR1 is LGHDT and CDR2 is YNNKEL (reference sequence). This CDR3 is 14 amino acids long. CDR3 residues: CASSQDSTRNGYTF. The CDR3 region has the DNA TGTGCCAGCAGCCAAGACTCAACAAGGAACGGCTACACCTTC.

This sequence joins TRBV4-3 and TRBJ1-6; possible D gene TRBD1, 5 bases. Looked up from germline, CDR1 is LGHNA and CDR2 is YSLEER. Trimming removed 0 bases at V and 0 bases at J, with 9 bases between. The CDR3 runs 17 residues. CDR3 region: CASSQERGSSYNSPLHF. CDR3 DNA: TGCGCCAGCAGCCAAGAACGGGGCAGCTCCTATAATTCACCCCTCCACTTT.

DNA of the CDR3: TGTGCCAGCAGCAACGGGGGGAATCAGCCCCAGCATTTT. This gives the protein CASSNGGNQPQHF. J is TRBJ1-5 and V is TRBV7-2, with TRBD1 as a possible D gene (5 bases). CDR3 length equals 13 residues. The germline gives CDR1 SGHTA, CDR2 FQGNSA. Trimming shortened V by 5 bases and J by 4 bases, and 9 bases separated the two germline ends.

About this clonotype itself: The junction departs from germline at one end; a sequencing error may be responsible. This chain joins TRBV24-1 and TRBJ2-3; 10 bases line up with TRBD2. Germline V CDR1 and CDR2: KGHDR, SFDVKD. This CDR3 is 17 amino acids long. The CDR3: CVTSDSSGGAIPDTQYF. The CDR3 nucleotides read TGTGTCACCAGTGATTCAAGCGGGGGGGCCATTCCAGACACGCAGTATTTT.

J is TRBJ2-1 and V is TRBV5-6; 8 positions agree with TRBD1. The CDR3 consists of 15 residues. CDR1 SGHDT and CDR2 YYEEEE come from the germline V gene. The J segment lost 8 bases and the V segment lost 3 bases, leaving 10 bases of the junction unmatched. The CDR3 nucleotides read TGTGCCAGCAGCTGGTGGTCGGACAGGGACGATGAGCAGTTCTTC. It translates to CASSWWSDRDDEQFF.

The sample holds one count of this clonotype. J is TRBJ2-5 and V is TRBV3-1; 9 bases match TRBD1. The tail of the sequence fits TRBJ2-7 better, so the J call may be wrong. The germline CDR1 and CDR2 sequences are LGHDT and YNNKEL (reference sequence). This CDR3 has 14 amino acids. The DNA of the CDR3 is TGTGCCGGCACAAACCCGGACAGGGGAGGCGAGCAGTACTTC. This sequence encodes CAGTNPDRGGEQYF.

This chain links TRBV6-1 with TRBJ2-1; D gene uncertain. Germline V gene data show CDR1 as MNHNS and CDR2 as SASEGT. This CDR3 is built from 12 residues. The V gene lost 7 bases and the J gene lost 4 bases, with 8 bases spanning the gap. The CDR3 here is CASITDYNEQFF. Written as DNA, the CDR3 is TGTGCCAGCATTACGGATTACAATGAGCAGTTCTTC.

V gene TRBV3-1 combines with J gene TRBJ1-1; TRBD1 aligns across 8 bases. CDR1 is LGHDT, CDR2 YNNKEL, per germline (reference sequence). V shed 1 base, J shed 8 bases, and the junction held 9 bases outside the gene matches. The CDR3 totals 15 residues. The CDR3 loop reads CASSQASGGGREAFF. The CDR3 nucleotides read TGTGCCAGCAGCCAAGCGTCAGGGGGCGGGCGGGAAGCTTTCTTT.

This clonotype was seen a handful of times. The chain joins TRBV20-1 to TRBJ2-7; TRBD1 agrees at 9 bases. J gave up 1 base and V 5 bases, and 6 bases lay outside the gene matches. This CDR3 is 14 amino acids long. The germline CDR1 and CDR2 sequences are DFQATT and SNEGSKA (reference sequence). The CDR3 DNA reads TGCAGTGCTTCAGACAGGGGGGGATCCTACGAGCAGTACTTC. Translation gives CSASDRGGSYEQYF.

This rearrangement joins TRBV7-9 to TRBJ1-1; D is unresolved. Germline lookup yields CDR1 SEHNR and CDR2 FQNEAQ (reference sequence). This CDR3 region has 14 residues. The ends were cut back, 6 bases at V and 4 bases at J, with 15 bases in the middle. CDR3 sequence reads: CASSPESLGTEAFF. Here the CDR3 DNA reads TGTGCCAGCAGTCCGGAATCCTTGGGCACTGAAGCTTTCTTT.

This clonotype was counted only a few times. This chain uses TRBV29-1 with TRBJ1-4; D perhaps matches TRBD1 (6 bases). The CDR3 has 13 amino acids. In germline, CDR1 is SQVTM, CDR2 ANQGSEA. Trimming pared 7 bases from V and 4 bases from J, leaving 13 bases between. For the CDR3, the DNA is TGCAGCGGTACAGGGTGGGGTAATGAAAAACTGTTTTTT. This sequence encodes CSGTGWGNEKLFF.

This clonotype was counted between two and nine times. The genes are TRBV12-3 or TRBV12-4 and TRBJ2-2; D possibly matches TRBD1 or TRBD2 (6 bases each). Deletions cut 3 bases from V and 0 bases from J, with 11 bases between. This CDR3 contains 16 residues. CDR3 nucleotide sequence: TGTGCCAGCAGTTTGACGGGGGCCCCGAACACCGGGGAGCTGTTTTTT. This codes for CASSLTGAPNTGELFF.

Comment on this clonotype: This sequence may be a read error, since a much larger clone differs from it by one base. The rearrangement joins TRBV4-2 to TRBJ2-1, with D possibly TRBD1 on 5 matching bases. The J call may be mistaken, given a closer DNA end match to TRBJ2-7. Looked up from germline, CDR1 is LGHNA and CDR2 is YNFKEQ. This CDR3 is 14 amino acids long. The CDR3 sequence: CASSLATAYNEQYF. CDR3 in DNA: TGTGCCAGCAGCCTGGCGACAGCCTACAATGAGCAGTACTTC.

V usage is TRBV20-1 and J usage is TRBJ2-5; the D is unclear. The CDR3 has 14 amino acids. CDR1 is DFQATT and CDR2 is SNEGSKA in the germline V gene (reference sequence). V lost 0 bases and J lost 4, with 12 bases in between. CDR3 residues: CSARDITARETQYF. The CDR3 region has the DNA TGCAGTGCTAGAGATATAACAGCGCGAGAGACCCAGTACTTC.

The chain links TRBV28 to TRBJ1-2, with D possibly TRBD1 on 5 matching bases. In germline, CDR1 is MDHEN, CDR2 SYDVKM. There are 16 residues in the CDR3. V was pared by 3 bases and J by 1 base, with 15 bases between. The CDR3 DNA sequence: TGTGCCAGCAGTTTGAGTAGACAGCGATATAACTATGGCTACACCTTC. Translated, it gives CASSLSRQRYNYGYTF.

J is TRBJ2-3 and V is TRBV20-1; 9 bases map to TRBD2. The CDR3 is made up of 14 amino acids. Germline CDR1 and CDR2: DFQATT and SNEGSKA (reference sequence). The J segment lost 4 bases and the V segment lost 1 base, leaving 3 bases of the junction unmatched. This CDR3 reads CSARGGGAADTQYF. CDR3 nucleotides: TGCAGTGCTAGAGGCGGGGGGGCCGCAGATACGCAGTATTTT.

The chain links TRBV4-1 to TRBJ1-3, with 10 bases matching TRBD1. Losses at the gene ends were 4 bases for V and 0 bases for J; bases not matched to a gene: 9. Germline assignment: CDR1 MGHRA and CDR2 YSYEKL. This CDR3 comprises 18 residues. Written as DNA, the CDR3 is TGCGCCAGCAGCCCAAGACGGACAGGGGGGACCTCTGGAAACACCATATATTTT. Protein product: CASSPRRTGGTSGNTIYF.

This chain uses TRBV27 with TRBJ2-3; D is perhaps TRBD2 (5 bases). V lost 7 bases to trimming and J lost 2 bases, with 19 bases between them. Germline V gene lookup returns CDR1 MNHEY and CDR2 SMNVEV (reference sequence). The CDR3 spans 16 residues. The CDR3 nucleotides are TGTGCCAGCAACCCGTTAGGCCGAGACTACACAGATACGCAGTATTTT. It specifies CASNPLGRDYTDTQYF.

CDR3 in DNA: TGCAGCCTCATCACGGGGGAATATGGCTACACCTTC. Amino acids: CSLITGEYGYTF. The chain links TRBV29-1 to TRBJ1-2, with D possibly TRBD1 on 5 matching bases. Germline V gives CDR1 SQVTM, CDR2 ANQGSEA. The CDR3 has 12 amino acids. V dropped 8 bases and J dropped 5 bases, with 15 bases sitting between them.

The V call is TRBV9, the J call TRBJ2-1; D is tentatively TRBD1 or TRBD2 (5 bases each). The DNA end is a closer match to TRBJ2-7, so the J assignment may be wrong. Germline CDR1 SGDLS, CDR2 YYNGEE. The CDR3 loop spans 14 amino acids. The chain's CDR3 is CASSAGTSYNEQYF. The CDR3 nucleotides read TGTGCCAGCAGCGCCGGGACGTCATACAATGAGCAGTACTTC.

The chain is built from TRBV7-2 and TRBJ2-1; 7 nucleotides match TRBD2. This CDR3 region has 15 residues. Germline values: CDR1 SGHTA, CDR2 FQGNSA. V gave up 5 bases and J gave up 5 bases; unmatched junction bases: 9. The CDR3 sequence: CASSLPGGNDNEQFF. CDR3 in DNA: TGTGCCAGCAGCCTCCCCGGGGGGAACGACAATGAGCAGTTCTTC.

This clonotype was observed a few times. This chain connects TRBV20-1 to TRBJ2-5, with 9 nucleotides matching TRBD2. Germline V CDR1 and CDR2: DFQATT, SNEGSKA (reference sequence). CDR3 length equals 15 residues. After removal of 3 bases from V and 1 base from J, the junction contained 6 bases not matched to a gene. Written as DNA, the CDR3 is TGCAGTGCTAGTCCGACTAGCGGAATCCAAGAGACCCAGTACTTC. The encoded protein is CSASPTSGIQETQYF.

A note on this clonotype: Germline and junction disagree at one end, which may indicate a read error. The chain has TRBV7-6 and TRBJ2-1; the D gene could be TRBD1 or TRBD2 (5 bases each). Germline CDR1 is SGHVS and CDR2 is FNYEAQ. The CDR3 runs 12 residues. The CDR3 bases are TGTGCCAACAGCGCAGGGAGTAGGGAGCAGTTCTTC. Amino acid sequence: CANSAGSREQFF. Drawing the rest from reference TRBV7-6 and TRBJ2-1, the complete variable domain is GAGVSQSPRYKVTKRGQDVALRCDPISGHVSLYWYRQALGQGPEFLTYFNYEAQQDKSGLPNDRFSAERPEGSISTLTIQRTEQRDSAMYRCANSAGSREQFFGPGTRLTVL.

This clonotype was seen a few times. V and J are TRBV27 and TRBJ2-7, with 10 bases aligning to TRBD1. CDR1 and CDR2 from the germline V gene are MNHEY and SMNVEV (reference sequence). This CDR3 is built from 18 residues. Unmatched junction bases numbered 13, after V lost 4 bases and J lost 1 base. CDR3 DNA: TGTGCCAGCAGTTCCAGCTACACCCGGGACAGGGGATCCTACGAGCAGTACTTC. Translating it yields CASSSSYTRDRGSYEQYF.

This clonotype was recorded many times. CDR3 loop: CASSLRVFEQYF. The CDR3 coding sequence is TGTGCCAGCAGTTTACGGGTTTTCGAGCAGTACTTC. The chain joins TRBV28 to TRBJ2-7; no clear D gene. The CDR3 sequence is 12 residues long. V dropped 2 bases and J dropped 6 bases, with 8 bases sitting between them. Germline V gives CDR1 MDHEN, CDR2 SYDVKM.

The chain employs TRBV5-6 and TRBJ2-5; D uncertain. V was trimmed by 2 bases and J by 4 bases, leaving 9 bases between them. This CDR3 contains 13 residues. CDR1 is SGHDT and CDR2 is YYEEEE in the germline V gene. The CDR3, as DNA: TGTGCCAGCAGCTTAGATTCGGCAGAGACCCAGTACTTC. It is translated as CASSLDSAETQYF.

This chain connects TRBV27 to TRBJ2-3; 12 bases are a match to TRBD2. This CDR3 spans 18 amino acids. Germline V gene lookup returns CDR1 MNHEY and CDR2 SMNVEV (reference sequence). V shed 5 bases, J shed 1 base, and the junction held 10 bases outside the gene matches. CDR3 loop: CASSPQTWTSGGTDTQYF. The CDR3 DNA follows: TGTGCCAGCAGTCCCCAGACTTGGACTAGCGGGGGCACAGATACGCAGTATTTT.

The chain joins TRBV29-1 to TRBJ2-2, with 13 bases matching TRBD2. Germline loops: CDR1 SQVTM, CDR2 ANQGSEA. The ends lost 5 bases at V and 6 bases at J; junction bases unmatched: 6. The CDR3 length is 15 residues. CDR3 region: CSVIRTSGGAGELFF. The DNA of the CDR3 is TGCAGCGTTATCCGCACTAGCGGGGGGGCCGGGGAGCTGTTTTTT.

In this sample, this clonotype turned up a few times. This sequence joins TRBV2 and TRBJ1-2, with D possibly matching TRBD1 (6 bases). V lost 1 base to trimming and J lost 9 bases, with 18 bases between them. Germline V lookup: CDR1 SNHLY, CDR2 FYNNEI. The CDR3 covers 15 residues. CDR3 DNA: TGTGCCAGCAGTGAAGAGGAGGAGGGGGTAAGCTGCTACACCTTC. Translated, it gives CASSEEEEGVSCYTF.